This T cell receptor beta chain is from a study of cytomegalovirus exposure and HLA in healthy donors (dated 2017 in TCRdb). Concerning the study at large: According to a later analysis, one platform produced both the approximately 110 validation repertoires and the 670 or so repertoires of the first cohort. The aim of the study was to test whether cataloging public T cell receptors could identify signatures of past pathogen exposure. In addition to the first cohort of 650 to 800 subjects, a separate validation cohort of over 90 different subjects was used. To predict cytomegalovirus infection status, the study combined high-throughput TCR immunosequencing, statistical association of individual TCRs with disease status, and machine learning. The study at large found these results: A total of about 180 TCR beta chains were listed by the study as associated with cytomegalovirus. Cytomegalovirus status was reported to be diagnosed by the classifier with high specificity and sensitivity in both the original and validation cohorts. A later analysis had no HLA typing for the validation cohort, so co-occurrence there was scored across all 130 or so repertoires. Most TCR sequences were observed very rarely across donors, whereas some public TCRs were present in many individuals. Three of the identified cytomegalovirus-associated TCR beta chains were confirmed in vitro to be specific for cytomegalovirus antigens. Subsequent analysis determined that TCRs grouped into clusters in the first cohort also showed a tendency toward co-occurrence across the approximately 120 validation repertoires, and about 93% of cluster scores exceeded 0. The authors suggested that the approach could potentially be generalized to other disease states and immunological phenotypes.

Notes on this clone: Its antigen is currently not known. The input lacks base qualities; no much larger clone sits a single base away.

Libraries were made using the immunoSEQ multiplex PCR assay. In the paper's pipeline: A statistical classification framework was built to diagnose cytomegalovirus status from the catalog of TCR beta chain sequences. This immuneACCESS table, as held by TCRdb, lists in-frame sequences with V and J called but not all clones. Of the missing ones, under half trace to an unresolved V gene in checked studies; the others have no known cause. V and J calls and clone size follow that table, whereas D and trimming were derived from the DNA. The sample data list approximately 150,000 clones, and around 86% of these were observed just once. The ten largest make up just under 9% of the sample. The donors were included in the validation cohort of roughly 130 subjects, a group kept apart from the roughly 700-subject first cohort. The CDR3 runs 15 residues from the cysteine to the phenylalanine. The kept DNA is CDR3 alone, 45 bases in frame from the first base. The germline V gene encodes CDR1 SGHTA and CDR2 FQGNSA. Relative to germline, V is 5 bases shorter and J is 1 base shorter, with 14 bases between their ends.

The sequence was obtained from a young man in good health and CMV-seropositive. The V and J genes are TRBV7-2 and TRBJ1-2; TRBD1 is a weak D gene call, 5 bases matching. Sequencing input: PBMCs. The CDR3 is CASSARQLLNYGYTF. The sequenced DNA: TGTGCCAGCAGCGCTCGACAGCTCCTTAACTATGGCTACACCTTC.